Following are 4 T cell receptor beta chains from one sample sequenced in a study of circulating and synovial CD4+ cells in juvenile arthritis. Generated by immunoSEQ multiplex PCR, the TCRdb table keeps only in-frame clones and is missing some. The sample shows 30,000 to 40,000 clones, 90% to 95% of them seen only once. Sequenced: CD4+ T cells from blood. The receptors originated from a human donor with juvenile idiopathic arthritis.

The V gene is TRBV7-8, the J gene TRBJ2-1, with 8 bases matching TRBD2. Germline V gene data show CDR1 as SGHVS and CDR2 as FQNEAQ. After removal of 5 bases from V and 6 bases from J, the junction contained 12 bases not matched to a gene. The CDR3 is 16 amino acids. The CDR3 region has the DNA TGTGCCAGCAGCCCCCCGGGACTAGATCCATCCAATGAGCAGTTCTTC. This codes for CASSPPGLDPSNEQFF. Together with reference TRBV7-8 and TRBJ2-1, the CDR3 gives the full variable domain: GAGVSQSPRYKVAKRGQDVALRCDPISGHVSLFWYQQALGQGPEFLTYFQNEAQLDKSGLPSDRFFAERPEGSVSTLKIQRTQQEDSAVYLCASSPPGLDPSNEQFFGPGTRLTVL.

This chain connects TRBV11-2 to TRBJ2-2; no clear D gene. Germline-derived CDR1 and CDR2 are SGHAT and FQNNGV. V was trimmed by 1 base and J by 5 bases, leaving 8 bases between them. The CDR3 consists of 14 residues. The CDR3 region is CASSLVRGTGELFF. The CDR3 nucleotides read TGTGCCAGCAGCTTAGTCAGAGGTACCGGGGAGCTGTTTTTT.

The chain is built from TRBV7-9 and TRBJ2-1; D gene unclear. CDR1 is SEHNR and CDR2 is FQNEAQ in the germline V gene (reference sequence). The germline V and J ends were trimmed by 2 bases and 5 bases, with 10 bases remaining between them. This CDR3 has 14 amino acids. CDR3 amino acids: CASSLSYLDNEQFF. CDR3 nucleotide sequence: TGTGCCAGCAGCTTATCGTACCTAGACAATGAGCAGTTCTTC.

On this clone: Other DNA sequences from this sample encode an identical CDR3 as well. Here the CDR3 reads CASSYRPGGGGETQYF. The CDR3 region has the DNA TGTGCCAGCAGCTACCGCCCTGGCGGGGGAGGAGAGACCCAGTACTTC. The chain recombines TRBV11-3 with TRBJ2-5, with 7 bases identical to TRBD2. Trimming at V came to 4 bases and at J to 4 bases, leaving 12 bases not matched to a gene. CDR1 is SGHNT, CDR2 YENEEA, per germline. The CDR3 extends over 16 amino acids.